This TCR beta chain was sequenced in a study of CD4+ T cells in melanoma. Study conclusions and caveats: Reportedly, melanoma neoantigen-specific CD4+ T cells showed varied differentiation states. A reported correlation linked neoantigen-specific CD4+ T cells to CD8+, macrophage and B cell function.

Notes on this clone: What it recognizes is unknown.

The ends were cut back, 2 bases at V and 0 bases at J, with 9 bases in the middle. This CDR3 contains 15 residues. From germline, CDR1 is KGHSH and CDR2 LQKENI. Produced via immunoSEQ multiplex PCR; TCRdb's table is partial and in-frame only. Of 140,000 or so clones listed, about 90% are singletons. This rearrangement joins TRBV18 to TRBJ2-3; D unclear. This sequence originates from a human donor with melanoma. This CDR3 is CASSPKGTSTDTQYF. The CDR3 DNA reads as TGTGCCAGCTCACCAAAGGGAACTAGCACAGATACGCAGTATTTT.